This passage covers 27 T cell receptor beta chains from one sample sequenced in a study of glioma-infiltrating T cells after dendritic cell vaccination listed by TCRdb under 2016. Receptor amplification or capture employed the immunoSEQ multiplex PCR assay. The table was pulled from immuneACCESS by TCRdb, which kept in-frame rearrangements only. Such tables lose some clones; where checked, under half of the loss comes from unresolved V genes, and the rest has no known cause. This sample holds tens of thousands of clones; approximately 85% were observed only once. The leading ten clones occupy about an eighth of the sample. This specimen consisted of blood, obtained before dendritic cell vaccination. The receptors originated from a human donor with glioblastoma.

The CDR3 loop is CASSLDRARFISNYGYTF. CDR3 DNA: TGCGCCAGCAGCTTGGACAGGGCCCGTTTTATTTCTAACTATGGCTACACCTTC. J is TRBJ1-2 and V is TRBV5-1, with D perhaps TRBD1 (6 bases). The CDR3 is made up of 18 amino acids. Germline CDR1 SGHRS, CDR2 YFSETQ. Trimming removed 0 bases from V and 0 bases from J, with 18 bases in between.

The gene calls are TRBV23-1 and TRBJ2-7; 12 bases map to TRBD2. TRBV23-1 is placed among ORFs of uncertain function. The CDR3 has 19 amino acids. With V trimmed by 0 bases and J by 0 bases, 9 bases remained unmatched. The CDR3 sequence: CASSQSVLAGGQSSYEQYF. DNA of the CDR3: TGCGCCAGCAGTCAATCGGTACTAGCGGGAGGCCAAAGCTCCTACGAGCAGTACTTC.

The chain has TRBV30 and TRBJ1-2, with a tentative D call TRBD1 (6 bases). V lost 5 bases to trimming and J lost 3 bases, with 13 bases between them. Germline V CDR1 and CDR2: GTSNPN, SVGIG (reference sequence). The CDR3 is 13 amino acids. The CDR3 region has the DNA TGTGCCTGGTCGGGGGGGGGCCACTATGGCTACACCTTC. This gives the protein CAWSGGGHYGYTF.

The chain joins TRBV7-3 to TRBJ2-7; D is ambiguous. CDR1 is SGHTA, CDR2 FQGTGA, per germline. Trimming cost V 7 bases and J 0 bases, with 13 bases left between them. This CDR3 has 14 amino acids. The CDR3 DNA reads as TGTGCCAGCACACCTATGCCCGACTCCTACGAGCAGTACTTC. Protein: CASTPMPDSYEQYF. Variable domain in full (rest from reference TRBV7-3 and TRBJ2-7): GAGVSQTPSNKVTEKGKYVELRCDPISGHTALYWYRQSLGQGPEFLIYFQGTGAADDSGLPNDRFFAVRPEGSVSTLKIQRTERGDSAVYLCASTPMPDSYEQYFGPGTRLTVT.

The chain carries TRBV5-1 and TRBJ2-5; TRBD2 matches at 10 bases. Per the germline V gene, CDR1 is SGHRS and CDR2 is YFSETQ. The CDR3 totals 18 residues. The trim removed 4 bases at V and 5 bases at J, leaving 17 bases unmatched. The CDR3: CASSPRTSGRIYAETQYF. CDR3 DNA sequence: TGCGCCAGCAGCCCCCGGACTAGCGGACGAATTTACGCCGAGACCCAGTACTTC.

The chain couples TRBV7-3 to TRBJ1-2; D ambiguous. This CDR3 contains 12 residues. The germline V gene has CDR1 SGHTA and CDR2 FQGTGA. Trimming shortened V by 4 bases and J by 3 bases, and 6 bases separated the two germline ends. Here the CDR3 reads CASSSSDYGYTF. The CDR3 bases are TGTGCCAGCAGCTCATCGGACTATGGCTACACCTTC.

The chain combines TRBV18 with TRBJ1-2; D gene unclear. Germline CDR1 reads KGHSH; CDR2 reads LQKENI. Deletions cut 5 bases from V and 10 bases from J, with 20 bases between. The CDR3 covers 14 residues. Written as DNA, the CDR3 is TGTGCCAGCTCATCTGACATATCATTACAGCTCTACACCTTC. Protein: CASSSDISLQLYTF.

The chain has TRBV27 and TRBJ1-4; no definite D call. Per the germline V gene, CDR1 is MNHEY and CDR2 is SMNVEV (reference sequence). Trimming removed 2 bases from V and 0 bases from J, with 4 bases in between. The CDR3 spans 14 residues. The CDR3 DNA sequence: TGTGCCAGCAGTTTAACAGCAACTAATGAAAAACTGTTTTTT. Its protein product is CASSLTATNEKLFF. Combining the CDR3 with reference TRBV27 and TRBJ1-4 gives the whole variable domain EAQVTQNPRYLITVTGKKLTVTCSQNMNHEYMSWYRQDPGLGLRQIYYSMNVEVTDKGDVPEGYKVSRKEKRNFPLILESPSPNQTSLYFCASSLTATNEKLFFGSGTQLSVL.

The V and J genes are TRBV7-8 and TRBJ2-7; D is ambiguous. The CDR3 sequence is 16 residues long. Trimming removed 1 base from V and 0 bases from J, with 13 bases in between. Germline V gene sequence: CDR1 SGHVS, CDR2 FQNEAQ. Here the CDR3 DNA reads TGTGCCAGCAGCTTAGGGTGGGCAGCCACCTCCTACGAGCAGTACTTC. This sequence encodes CASSLGWAATSYEQYF.

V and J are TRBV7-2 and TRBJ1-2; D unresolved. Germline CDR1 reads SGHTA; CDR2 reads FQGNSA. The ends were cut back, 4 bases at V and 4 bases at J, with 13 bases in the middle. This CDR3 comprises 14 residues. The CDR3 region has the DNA TGTGCCAGCAGCTCAGTTCACGGAGCCTATGGCTACACCTTC. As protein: CASSSVHGAYGYTF.

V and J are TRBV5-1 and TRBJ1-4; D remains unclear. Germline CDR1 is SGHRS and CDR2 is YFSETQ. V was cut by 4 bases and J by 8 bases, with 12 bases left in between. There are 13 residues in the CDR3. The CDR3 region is CASSPDSKEKLFF. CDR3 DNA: TGCGCCAGCAGCCCGGACTCCAAGGAAAAACTGTTTTTT.

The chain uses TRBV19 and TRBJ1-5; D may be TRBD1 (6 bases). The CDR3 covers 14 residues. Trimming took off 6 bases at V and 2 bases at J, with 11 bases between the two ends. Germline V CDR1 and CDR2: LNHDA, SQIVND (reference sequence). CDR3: CASSRTVGNQPQHF. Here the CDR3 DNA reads TGTGCCAGTAGCCGGACAGTTGGCAATCAGCCCCAGCATTTT.

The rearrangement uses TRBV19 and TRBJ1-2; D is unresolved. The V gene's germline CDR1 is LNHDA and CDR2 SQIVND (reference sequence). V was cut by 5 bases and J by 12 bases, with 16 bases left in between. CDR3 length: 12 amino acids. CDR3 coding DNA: TGTGCCAGTAGTCGAGGGCTCCGAGGTAACACCTTC. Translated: CASSRGLRGNTF.

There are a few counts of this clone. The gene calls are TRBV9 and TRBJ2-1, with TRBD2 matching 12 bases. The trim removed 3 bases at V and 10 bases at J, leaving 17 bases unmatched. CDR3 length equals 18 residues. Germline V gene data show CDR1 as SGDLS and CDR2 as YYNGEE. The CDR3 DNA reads TGTGCCAGCAGCGCCCGGCCCCTTACTAGCGGGAGGAGGGAAGAGCAGTTCTTC. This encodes CASSARPLTSGRREEQFF.

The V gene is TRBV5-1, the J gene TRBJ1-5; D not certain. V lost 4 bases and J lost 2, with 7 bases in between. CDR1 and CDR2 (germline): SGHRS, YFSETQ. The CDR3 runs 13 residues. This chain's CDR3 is CASSISGNQPQHF. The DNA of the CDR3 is TGCGCCAGCAGCATTAGTGGCAATCAGCCCCAGCATTTT.

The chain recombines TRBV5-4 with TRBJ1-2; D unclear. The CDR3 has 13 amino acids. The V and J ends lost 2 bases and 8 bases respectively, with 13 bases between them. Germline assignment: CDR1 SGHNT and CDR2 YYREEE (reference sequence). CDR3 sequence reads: CASSLAHTPGYTF. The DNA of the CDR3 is TGTGCCAGCAGCTTAGCGCATACGCCGGGCTACACCTTC.

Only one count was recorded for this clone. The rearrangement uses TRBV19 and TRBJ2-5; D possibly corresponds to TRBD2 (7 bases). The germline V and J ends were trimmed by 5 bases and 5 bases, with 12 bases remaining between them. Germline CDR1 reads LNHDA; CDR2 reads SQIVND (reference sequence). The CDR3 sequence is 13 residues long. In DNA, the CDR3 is TGTGCCAGTAGTGTACAGGGAGGGGAGACCCAGTACTTC. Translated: CASSVQGGETQYF.

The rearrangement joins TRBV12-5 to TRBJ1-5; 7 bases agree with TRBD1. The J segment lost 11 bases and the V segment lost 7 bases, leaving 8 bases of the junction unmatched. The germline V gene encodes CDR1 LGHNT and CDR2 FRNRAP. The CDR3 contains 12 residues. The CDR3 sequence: CASATDRQTQHF. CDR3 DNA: TGTGCTAGTGCCACGGACAGGCAAACCCAGCATTTT. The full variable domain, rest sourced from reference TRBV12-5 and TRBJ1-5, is DARVTQTPRHKVTEMGQEVTMRCQPILGHNTVFWYRQTMMQGLELLAYFRNRAPLDDSGMPKDRFSAEMPDATLATLKIQPSEPRDSAVYFCASATDRQTQHFGDGTRLSIL.

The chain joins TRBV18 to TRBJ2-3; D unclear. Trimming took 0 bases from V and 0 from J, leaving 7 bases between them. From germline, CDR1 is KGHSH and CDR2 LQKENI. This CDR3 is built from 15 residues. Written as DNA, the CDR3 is TGTGCCAGCTCACCACCGAGGTCTAGCACAGATACGCAGTATTTT. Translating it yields CASSPPRSSTDTQYF.

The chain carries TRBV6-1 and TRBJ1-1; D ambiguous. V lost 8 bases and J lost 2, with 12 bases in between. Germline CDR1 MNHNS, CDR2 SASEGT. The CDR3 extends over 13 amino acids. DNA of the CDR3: TGTGCCAGCCTGGGCCGGTACAACACTGAAGCTTTCTTT. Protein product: CASLGRYNTEAFF.

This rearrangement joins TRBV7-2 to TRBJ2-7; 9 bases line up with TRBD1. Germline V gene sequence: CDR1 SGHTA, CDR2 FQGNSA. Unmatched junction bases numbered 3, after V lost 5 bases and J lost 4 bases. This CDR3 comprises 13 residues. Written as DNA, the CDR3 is TGTGCCAGCAGCAACAGGGGGCGGTACGAGCAGTACTTC. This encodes CASSNRGRYEQYF. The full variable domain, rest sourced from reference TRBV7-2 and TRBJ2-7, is GAGVSQSPSNKVTEKGKDVELRCDPISGHTALYWYRQSLGQGLEFLIYFQGNSAPDKSGLPSDRFSAERTGGSVSTLTIQRTQQEDSAVYLCASSNRGRYEQYFGPGTRLTVT.

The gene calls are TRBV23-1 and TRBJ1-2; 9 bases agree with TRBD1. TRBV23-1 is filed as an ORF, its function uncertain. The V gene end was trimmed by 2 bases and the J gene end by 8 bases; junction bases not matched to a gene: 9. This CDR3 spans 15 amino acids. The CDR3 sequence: CASSQRDRVCRGYTF. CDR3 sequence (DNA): TGCGCCAGCAGTCAACGGGACAGGGTCTGTCGGGGCTACACCTTC.

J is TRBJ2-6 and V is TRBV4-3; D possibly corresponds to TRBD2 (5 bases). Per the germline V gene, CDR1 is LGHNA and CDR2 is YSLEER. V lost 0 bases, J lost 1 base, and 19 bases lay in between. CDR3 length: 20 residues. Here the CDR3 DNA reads TGCGCCAGCAGCCAAGATTCCCCGGCGGGCCGACTGTCTGGGGCCAACGTCCTGACTTTC. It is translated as CASSQDSPAGRLSGANVLTF.

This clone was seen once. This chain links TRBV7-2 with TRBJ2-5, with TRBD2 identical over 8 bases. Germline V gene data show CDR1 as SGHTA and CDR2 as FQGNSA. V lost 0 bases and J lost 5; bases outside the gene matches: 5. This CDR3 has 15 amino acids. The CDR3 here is CASSLAAGGRETQYF. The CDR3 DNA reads TGTGCCAGCAGCTTAGCGGCGGGGGGAAGGGAGACCCAGTACTTC.

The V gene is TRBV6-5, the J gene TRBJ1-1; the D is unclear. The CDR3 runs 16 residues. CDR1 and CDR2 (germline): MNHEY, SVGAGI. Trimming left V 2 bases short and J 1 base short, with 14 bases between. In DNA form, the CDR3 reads TGTGCCAGCAGTTACGCCAGGCGGGGATCGAACACTGAAGCTTTCTTT. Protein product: CASSYARRGSNTEAFF.

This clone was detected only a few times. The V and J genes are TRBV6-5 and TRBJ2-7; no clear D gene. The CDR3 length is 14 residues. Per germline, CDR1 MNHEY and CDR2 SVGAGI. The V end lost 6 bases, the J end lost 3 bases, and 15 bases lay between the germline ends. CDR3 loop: CASSRGLGFYEQYF. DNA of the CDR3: TGTGCCAGCAGCCGAGGCCTCGGGTTCTACGAGCAGTACTTC.

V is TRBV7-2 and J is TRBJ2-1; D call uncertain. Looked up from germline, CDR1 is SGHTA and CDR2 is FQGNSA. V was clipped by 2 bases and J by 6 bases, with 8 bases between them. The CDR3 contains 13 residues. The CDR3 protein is CASSLIPGNEQFF. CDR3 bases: TGTGCCAGCAGCTTAATACCGGGCAATGAGCAGTTCTTC.